These 13 T cell receptor beta chains were all obtained from the same sample, sequenced in a study of beta chain features in type 1 diabetes. Reverse transcribing all isolated RNA meant expressed TCRB transcripts were sequenced. Using immunoSEQ multiplex PCR, the repertoire was profiled, and TCRdb retains in-frame clones only, with some absent. In the table there are fewer than 650,000 clones, roughly a sixth of which are singletons. Sequences were obtained from naive CD4+ T cells from blood. These receptors were collected from a young man in good health.

This clone was observed a few times. This rearrangement joins TRBV9 to TRBJ2-2; D is undetermined. Trimming left V 1 base short and J 7 bases short, with 8 bases between. CDR3 size: 13 residues. CDR1 and CDR2 from the germline V gene are SGDLS and YYNGEE. The CDR3 protein is CASSVSPDGELFF. The CDR3 coding sequence is TGTGCCAGCAGCGTATCCCCGGACGGGGAGCTGTTTTTT.

The chain recombines TRBV18 with TRBJ1-4; 7 nucleotides line up with TRBD1. Per germline, CDR1 KGHSH and CDR2 LQKENI. Unmatched junction bases numbered 3, after V lost 5 bases and J lost 3 bases. The CDR3 has 14 residues. For the CDR3, the DNA is TGTGCCAGCTCAGACAGGGCGGCTAATGAAAAACTGTTTTTT. It specifies CASSDRAANEKLFF.

This clone has more than one count but fewer than ten. The gene calls are TRBV18 and TRBJ2-5; 7 positions agree with TRBD1. V trimming: 0 bases; J trimming: 5 bases; junction bases outside the gene matches: 6. The CDR3 totals 15 residues. Per germline, CDR1 KGHSH and CDR2 LQKENI. This chain's CDR3 is CASSPPKGAEETQYF. The DNA of the CDR3 is TGTGCCAGCTCACCACCAAAGGGGGCGGAGGAGACCCAGTACTTC.

This chain connects TRBV5-6 to TRBJ1-4, with D unresolved. Germline V gives CDR1 SGHDT, CDR2 YYEEEE. This CDR3 spans 15 amino acids. V was clipped by 2 bases and J by 3 bases, with 11 bases between them. CDR3 protein: CASSFSGRANEKLFF. CDR3 coding DNA: TGTGCCAGCAGCTTTTCCGGCCGGGCTAATGAAAAACTGTTTTTT.

The V and J genes are TRBV9 and TRBJ2-7; 9 bases agree with TRBD1. V shed 0 bases and J 6 bases; nucleotides not matched to a gene: 7. Germline-derived CDR1 and CDR2 are SGDLS and YYNGEE. CDR3 size: 15 residues. CDR3 DNA sequence: TGTGCCAGCAGCGTAGGTACAGGGGGCGAACGCGAGCAGTACTTC. Encoded protein: CASSVGTGGEREQYF.

As regards this clone: Other nucleotide sequences in the sample specify the same CDR3. The chain has TRBV18 and TRBJ1-1; D is uncertain. CDR1 and CDR2 from the germline V gene are KGHSH and LQKENI. The CDR3 contains 14 residues. With 2 bases removed from V and 0 bases from J, the gap between germline ends came to 7 bases. The CDR3 is CASSPSQMNTEAFF. The CDR3 DNA follows: TGTGCCAGCTCACCATCACAGATGAACACTGAAGCTTTCTTT.

This rearrangement joins TRBV27 to TRBJ2-1; TRBD1 agrees at 7 bases. Germline V lookup: CDR1 MNHEY, CDR2 SMNVEV (reference sequence). The CDR3 contains 15 residues. The V segment lost 8 bases and the J segment 2 bases; nucleotides outside the gene matches: 9. Written as DNA, the CDR3 is TGTGCCAGCGAGGGGTCAGGGGGAGCCTACAATGAGCAGTTCTTC. This gives the protein CASEGSGGAYNEQFF.

This clone was recorded a few times. In the same sample, other DNA sequences code for this CDR3. This chain joins TRBV9 and TRBJ2-6; the D is unclear. Trimming left V 0 bases short and J 1 base short, with 5 bases between. CDR1 and CDR2 from the germline V gene are SGDLS and YYNGEE. The CDR3 is 15 amino acids. The CDR3 protein is CASSVAGSGANVLTF. CDR3 sequence (DNA): TGTGCCAGCAGCGTAGCCGGATCTGGGGCCAACGTCCTGACTTTC. Using reference TRBV9 and TRBJ2-6 for the parts outside the CDR3, the full variable domain is DSGVTQTPKHLITATGQRVTLRCSPRSGDLSVYWYQQSLDQGLQFLIQYYNGEERAKGNILERFSAQQFPDLHSELNLSSLELGDSALYFCASSVAGSGANVLTFGAGSRLTVL.

The chain joins TRBV6-1 to TRBJ2-5; D possibly uses TRBD1 or TRBD2 (6 bases each). V lost 3 bases to trimming and J lost 5 bases, with 16 bases between them. The CDR3 contains 15 residues. Germline assignment: CDR1 MNHNS and CDR2 SASEGT. The CDR3 DNA is TGTGCCAGCAGTGATTGGGGCAGGGGAGGCGAGACCCAGTACTTC. It specifies CASSDWGRGGETQYF.

V gene TRBV18 combines with J gene TRBJ1-2; tentative D call: TRBD1 (6 bases). V lost 4 bases and J lost 1, with 7 bases in between. The germline V gene has CDR1 KGHSH and CDR2 LQKENI. The CDR3 has 13 residues. Here the CDR3 reads CASSRDINYGYTF. As DNA, the CDR3 is TGTGCCAGCTCACGGGACATTAACTATGGCTACACCTTC.

In this sample, this clone turned up a few times. The chain joins TRBV19 to TRBJ1-2; the match to TRBD1 covers 8 bases. The germline gives CDR1 LNHDA, CDR2 SQIVND (reference sequence). This CDR3 has 14 residues. V dropped 9 bases and J dropped 4; count of bases not matched to a gene: 10. The CDR3: CASQRTGLGYGYTF. The DNA for the CDR3 is TGTGCCAGCCAGAGGACAGGGCTAGGCTATGGCTACACCTTC. The full variable domain, completed using reference TRBV19 and TRBJ1-2, is DGGITQSPKYLFRKEGQNVTLSCEQNLNHDAMYWYRQDPGQGLRLIYYSQIVNDFQKGDIAEGYSVSREKKESFPLTVTSAQKNPTAFYLCASQRTGLGYGYTFGSGTRLTVV.

The V gene is TRBV28, the J gene TRBJ1-5; maybe TRBD1 (5 bases). CDR3 length: 14 amino acids. V was cut by 6 bases and J by 4 bases, with 13 bases left in between. Germline lookup yields CDR1 MDHEN and CDR2 SYDVKM. CDR3 in amino acids: CASSPWGGNQPQHF. The CDR3 DNA reads as TGTGCCAGCAGCCCTTGGGGGGGTAATCAGCCCCAGCATTTT.

This clone was counted a few times. The chain joins TRBV6-5 to TRBJ2-6, with D unresolved. Looked up from germline, CDR1 is MNHEY and CDR2 is SVGAGI. The CDR3 is 15 residues long. Trimming shortened V by 5 bases and J by 4 bases, and 12 bases separated the two germline ends. Here the CDR3 reads CASSRPPGGANVLTF. CDR3 nucleotide sequence: TGTGCCAGCAGTAGACCGCCCGGAGGGGCCAACGTCCTGACTTTC.